Listed below are T cell receptor beta chains from one sample, sequenced in a study of Ad26.COV2.S vaccination and SARS-CoV-2 variants. Produced via immunoSEQ multiplex PCR; TCRdb's table is partial and in-frame only. The sample lists hundreds of thousands of clones; 70% to 90% were seen once. This sample comprised peripheral blood, obtained in a trial of Ad26.COV2.S vaccine versus placebo. The receptors were sampled from a person between 18 and 59 years old who received the Ad26.COV2.S COVID-19 vaccine or a placebo. CDR3s leave out the opening cysteine and the closing phenylalanine or tryptophan. Expanded clones are given a class, and other clones once, few, many or no size at all.

cdr3_aa: ASSQHPGGSQRTGELF
j_call: TRBJ2-2
v_call: TRBV3-1/TRBV3-2
cdr3_length: 16
clone_size: -

cdr3_aa: ASSDSGNEQF
j_call: TRBJ2-1
v_call: TRBV6-4
cdr3_length: 10
clone_size: once

cdr3_aa: ASSHWTVAYEQY
j_call: TRBJ2-7
v_call: TRBV2
cdr3_length: 12
clone_size: -

cdr3_aa: ASSPPSGETQY
j_call: TRBJ2-5
v_call: TRBV18
cdr3_length: 11
clone_size: -

cdr3_aa: AWSVSLDGYT
j_call: TRBJ1-2
v_call: TRBV30
cdr3_length: 10
clone_size: -

cdr3_aa: ASSLAGVSYEQY
j_call: TRBJ2-7
v_call: TRBV4-2
cdr3_length: 12
clone_size: -

cdr3_aa: ASSLDRGTGGYEQY
j_call: TRBJ2-7
v_call: TRBV11-2
cdr3_length: 14
clone_size: few

cdr3_aa: ASSFFGTPQF
j_call: TRBJ2-1
v_call: TRBV11-2
cdr3_length: 10
clone_size: -

cdr3_aa: ASSGLAGGGQETQY
j_call: TRBJ2-5
v_call: TRBV2
cdr3_length: 14
clone_size: -

cdr3_aa: ASSPPGAGGFYCAGELF
j_call: TRBJ2-2
v_call: TRBV18
cdr3_length: 17
clone_size: -

cdr3_aa: ASSEALPYEQY
j_call: TRBJ2-7
v_call: TRBV6-1
cdr3_length: 11
clone_size: -

cdr3_aa: ASSSFSGGRSYNEQF
j_call: TRBJ2-1
v_call: TRBV6-2/TRBV6-3
cdr3_length: 15
clone_size: few

cdr3_aa: ASSLELGGEFNEQF
j_call: TRBJ2-1
v_call: TRBV7-9
cdr3_length: 14
clone_size: -

cdr3_aa: ASSATGTDNSPLH
j_call: TRBJ1-6
v_call: TRBV9
cdr3_length: 13
clone_size: -

cdr3_aa: ASSLPSGIPYEQY
j_call: TRBJ2-7
v_call: TRBV27
cdr3_length: 13
clone_size: -

cdr3_aa: ASSVSGLGRSNEQF
j_call: TRBJ2-1
v_call: TRBV9
cdr3_length: 14
clone_size: -

cdr3_aa: ASRGGVNTEAF
j_call: TRBJ1-1
v_call: TRBV6-5
cdr3_length: 11
clone_size: -

cdr3_aa: ASSLAGGHPYNEQF
j_call: TRBJ2-1
v_call: TRBV4-1
cdr3_length: 14
clone_size: -

cdr3_aa: ASSPSSGGAYEQY
j_call: TRBJ2-7
v_call: TRBV18
cdr3_length: 13
clone_size: once

cdr3_aa: ASSLDWRTGNTIY
j_call: TRBJ1-3
v_call: TRBV11-2
cdr3_length: 13
clone_size: -

cdr3_aa: ASSSLGPSSYNEQF
j_call: TRBJ2-1
v_call: TRBV6-2/TRBV6-3
cdr3_length: 14
clone_size: -

cdr3_aa: ASSVGSGNIQY
j_call: TRBJ2-4
v_call: TRBV19
cdr3_length: 11
clone_size: -

cdr3_aa: ATYRDAWVWF
j_call: TRBJ2-1
v_call: TRBV6-5
cdr3_length: 10
clone_size: -

cdr3_aa: ASSIVGANTGELF
j_call: TRBJ2-2
v_call: TRBV19
cdr3_length: 13
clone_size: -

cdr3_aa: ASSPPPGKGTEAF
j_call: TRBJ1-1
v_call: TRBV3-1/TRBV3-2
cdr3_length: 13
clone_size: -

cdr3_aa: ASSLRTSGRANEQY
j_call: TRBJ2-7
v_call: TRBV2
cdr3_length: 14
clone_size: -

cdr3_aa: ASSPGTSGRTEQF
j_call: TRBJ2-1
v_call: TRBV27
cdr3_length: 13
clone_size: -

cdr3_aa: ASSPGQGANSPLH
j_call: TRBJ1-6
v_call: TRBV19
cdr3_length: 13
clone_size: -

cdr3_aa: ASSEGPDTRLYGYT
j_call: TRBJ1-2
v_call: TRBV2
cdr3_length: 14
clone_size: few

cdr3_aa: ASSVGVLGAQETQY
j_call: TRBJ2-5
v_call: TRBV7-9
cdr3_length: 14
clone_size: -

cdr3_aa: ASSYSRLAGNTGELF
j_call: TRBJ2-2
v_call: TRBV6-2/TRBV6-3
cdr3_length: 15
clone_size: -

cdr3_aa: ASSLDRIEQF
j_call: TRBJ2-1
v_call: TRBV7-2
cdr3_length: 10
clone_size: -

cdr3_aa: ATGTSGSDTQY
j_call: TRBJ2-3
v_call: TRBV7-2
cdr3_length: 11
clone_size: -

cdr3_aa: ASSKTGYNEQF
j_call: TRBJ2-1
v_call: TRBV6-4
cdr3_length: 11
clone_size: -

cdr3_aa: ASSLYTREGLGEQY
j_call: TRBJ2-7
v_call: TRBV28
cdr3_length: 14
clone_size: -

cdr3_aa: ASSPLTGSPLH
j_call: TRBJ1-6
v_call: TRBV7-2
cdr3_length: 11
clone_size: -

cdr3_aa: ASRTDSNTGELF
j_call: TRBJ2-2
v_call: TRBV2
cdr3_length: 12
clone_size: -

cdr3_aa: ASSQALAGLRNSPLH
j_call: TRBJ1-6
v_call: TRBV4-1
cdr3_length: 15
clone_size: once

cdr3_aa: ASSVADTGEQY
j_call: TRBJ2-7
v_call: TRBV9
cdr3_length: 11
clone_size: -

cdr3_aa: ASSLEGTGYGYT
j_call: TRBJ1-2
v_call: TRBV5-1
cdr3_length: 12
clone_size: -

cdr3_aa: ASSQAGTGYGYT
j_call: TRBJ1-2
v_call: TRBV3-1/TRBV3-2
cdr3_length: 12
clone_size: -

cdr3_aa: ASSIVTSFFYNEQF
j_call: TRBJ2-1
v_call: TRBV19
cdr3_length: 14
clone_size: -

cdr3_aa: AWSATGTGSSPLH
j_call: TRBJ1-6
v_call: TRBV30
cdr3_length: 13
clone_size: -

cdr3_aa: ASSLRLAELYNEQF
j_call: TRBJ2-1
v_call: TRBV7-8
cdr3_length: 14
clone_size: -

cdr3_aa: ASSLGIAGPYEQY
j_call: TRBJ2-7
v_call: TRBV5-1
cdr3_length: 13
clone_size: -

cdr3_aa: ASSHGTSGQFEQY
j_call: TRBJ2-7
v_call: TRBV4-2
cdr3_length: 13
clone_size: -

cdr3_aa: ASSSGRNNEQF
j_call: TRBJ2-1
v_call: TRBV4-1
cdr3_length: 11
clone_size: -

cdr3_aa: ASSIAGGRETQY
j_call: TRBJ2-5
v_call: TRBV19
cdr3_length: 12
clone_size: -

cdr3_aa: ASSVSYEQY
j_call: TRBJ2-7
v_call: TRBV10-2
cdr3_length: 9
clone_size: once

cdr3_aa: ASSRRTDTQY
j_call: TRBJ2-3
v_call: TRBV18
cdr3_length: 10
clone_size: few

cdr3_aa: AWSGSRGETQY
j_call: TRBJ2-5
v_call: TRBV30
cdr3_length: 11
clone_size: -

cdr3_aa: ASSQDGGQTYGYT
j_call: TRBJ1-2
v_call: TRBV3-1/TRBV3-2
cdr3_length: 13
clone_size: -

cdr3_aa: ATSDGQQETQY
j_call: TRBJ2-5
v_call: TRBV24-1
cdr3_length: 11
clone_size: few

cdr3_aa: ASSWGTGATNEKLF
j_call: TRBJ1-4
v_call: TRBV5-1
cdr3_length: 14
clone_size: -

cdr3_aa: ATSRTGGHSYEQY
j_call: TRBJ2-7
v_call: TRBV5-6
cdr3_length: 13
clone_size: few

cdr3_aa: ASSSREETEAF
j_call: TRBJ1-1
v_call: TRBV6-5
cdr3_length: 11
clone_size: -

cdr3_aa: ASSHSQTRGTGELF
j_call: TRBJ2-2
v_call: TRBV6-5
cdr3_length: 14
clone_size: -

cdr3_aa: ASSLVLGSGNTIY
j_call: TRBJ1-3
v_call: TRBV7-2
cdr3_length: 13
clone_size: -

cdr3_aa: ASSIQGSGNEKLF
j_call: TRBJ1-4
v_call: TRBV2
cdr3_length: 13
clone_size: -

cdr3_aa: ASSLRPRATGGVYNEQF
j_call: TRBJ2-1
v_call: TRBV11-2
cdr3_length: 17
clone_size: -